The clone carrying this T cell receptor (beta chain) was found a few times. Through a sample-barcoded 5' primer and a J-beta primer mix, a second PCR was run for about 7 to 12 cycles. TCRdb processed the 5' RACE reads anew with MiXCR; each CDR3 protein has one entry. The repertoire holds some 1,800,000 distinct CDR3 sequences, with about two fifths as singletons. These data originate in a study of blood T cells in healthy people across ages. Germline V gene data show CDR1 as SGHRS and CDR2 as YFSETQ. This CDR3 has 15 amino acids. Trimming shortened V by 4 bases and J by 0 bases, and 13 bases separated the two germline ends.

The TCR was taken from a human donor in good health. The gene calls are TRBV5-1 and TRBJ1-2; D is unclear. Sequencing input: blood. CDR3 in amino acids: CASSPDTNANYGYTF. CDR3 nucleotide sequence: TGCGCCAGCAGCCCAGACACCAACGCTAACTATGGCTACACCTTC.